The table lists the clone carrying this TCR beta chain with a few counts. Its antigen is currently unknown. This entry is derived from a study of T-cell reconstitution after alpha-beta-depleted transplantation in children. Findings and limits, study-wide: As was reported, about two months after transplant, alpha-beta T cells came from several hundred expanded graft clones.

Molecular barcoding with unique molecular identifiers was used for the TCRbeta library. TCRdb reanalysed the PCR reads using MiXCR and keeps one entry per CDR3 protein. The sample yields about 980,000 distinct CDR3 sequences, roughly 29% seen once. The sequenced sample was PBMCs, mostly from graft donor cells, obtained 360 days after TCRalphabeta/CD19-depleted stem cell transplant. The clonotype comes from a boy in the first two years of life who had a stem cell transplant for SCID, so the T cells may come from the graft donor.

The CDR3 coding sequence is TGTGCCACCAAAGGGGCAGGGGCCCCCTACTCCTACGAGCAGTACTTC. Its protein is CATKGAGAPYSYEQYF. V usage is TRBV6-2 or TRBV6-3 and J usage is TRBJ2-7; D is possibly TRBD1 (6 bases). The CDR3 loop spans 16 amino acids. The germline V and J ends were trimmed by 10 bases and 0 bases, with 22 bases remaining between them. Germline V gene sequence: CDR1 MNHEY, CDR2 SVGEGT.